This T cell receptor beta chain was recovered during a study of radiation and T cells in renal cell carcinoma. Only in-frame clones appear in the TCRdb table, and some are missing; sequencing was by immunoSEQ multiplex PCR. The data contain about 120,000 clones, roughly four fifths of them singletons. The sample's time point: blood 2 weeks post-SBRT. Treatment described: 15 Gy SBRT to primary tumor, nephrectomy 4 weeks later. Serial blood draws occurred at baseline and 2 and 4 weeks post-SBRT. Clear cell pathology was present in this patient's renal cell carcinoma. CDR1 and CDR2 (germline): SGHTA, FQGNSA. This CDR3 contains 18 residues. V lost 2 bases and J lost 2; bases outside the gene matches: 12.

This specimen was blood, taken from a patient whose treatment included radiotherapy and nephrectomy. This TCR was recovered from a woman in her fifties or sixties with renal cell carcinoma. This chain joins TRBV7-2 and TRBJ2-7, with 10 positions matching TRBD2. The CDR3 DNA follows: TGTGCCAGCAGCTTATTACGGAGGGCTAGCGGGGGCACCTACGAGCAGTACTTC. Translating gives CASSLLRRASGGTYEQYF.